This T cell receptor beta chain derives from a study of T cell changes during pregnancy in multiple sclerosis. Sequencing was performed with immunoSEQ multiplex PCR; in TCRdb, only in-frame clones are kept and a portion is missing. The table records fewer than 130,000 clones, 90% to 95% of them present only once. This clone came up a few times. This CDR3 is built from 15 residues. With V trimmed by 1 base and J by 4 bases, 6 bases remained unmatched. Germline V gene sequence: CDR1 MNHNS, CDR2 SASEGT. This chain connects TRBV6-1 to TRBJ1-1; TRBD1 aligns across 7 bases. The clonotype originates from a female donor with multiple sclerosis, enrolled in a pregnancy study. Sequenced material: peripheral blood, taken after pregnancy. The CDR3 loop is CASSEGAGGSTEAFF. CDR3 nucleotides: TGTGCCAGCAGTGAAGGGGCAGGGGGGTCCACTGAAGCTTTCTTT.